The clone carrying this TCR beta chain was recorded many times. What it binds is unknown. The sample is drawn from a study of Graves' ophthalmopathy and Graves' hyperthyroidism. Study context: Ahead of any treatment, peripheral blood was obtained at the initial diagnosis. Overall study results and limits: As the model predicted ophthalmopathy progression, it achieved a sensitivity of 70% to 71% and a specificity of about 72%. Most expanded clonotypes in thyroid above 0.001 frequency also showed up in blood.

A volume of 10 ml of fresh peripheral blood supplied the PBMCs. V was pared by 2 bases and J by 3 bases, with 17 bases between. This CDR3 has 17 amino acids. The TCR beta CDR3 regions underwent amplification from RNA transcripts. RT-PCR was first run with HTBI primers, then multiplex PCR in a second round. Via MiXCR, TCRdb re-called the multiplex PCR reads, giving one row per CDR3 protein. Here the sample spans some 400,000 distinct CDR3 sequences, roughly 18% being singletons. The chain links TRBV12-3 or TRBV12-4 to TRBJ2-4; D is perhaps TRBD1 (6 bases). Sequencing used peripheral blood. The receptor was isolated from a young woman with Graves' ophthalmopathy. The CDR3 sequence is CASSLPRDPGDKNIQYF. CDR3 DNA sequence: TGTGCCAGCAGTTTACCCCGTGATCCAGGGGACAAAAACATTCAGTACTTC.